This is a list of T cell receptor beta chains from one sample in a study of blood T cell repertoires in COVID-19. Some clones are missing from TCRdb's copy, which holds only in-frame ones; the method was immunoSEQ multiplex PCR. This table holds under 85,000 clones, around 90% found once. Sequencing used peripheral blood. All receptors derive from a man in his 70s with acute or convalescent COVID-19. CDR3s include the opening cysteine and the closing phenylalanine or tryptophan. The size field is filled for only some rows; it gives once, few, many or a size class.

TRBV6-1	once	TRBJ1-5	CASSDRENQPQHF
TRBV9	once	TRBJ1-2	CASSVGDLGVYTF
TRBV19	few	TRBJ2-1	CASSILEAGSGYNEQFF
TRBV5-1	NA	TRBJ1-1	CASSVGQPNTEAFF
TRBV5-1	NA	TRBJ2-1	CASSLAPPTGVRFF
TRBV27	NA	TRBJ2-2	CASSFEGAGELFF
TRBV27	NA	TRBJ2-7	CASRPRGGLEQYF
TRBV9	NA	TRBJ2-5	CASSVDLEETQYF
TRBV4-3	few	TRBJ2-1	CASSRLASSGDEQFF
TRBV30	NA	TRBJ2-3	CAWSPGGATDTQYF
TRBV6-1	NA	TRBJ1-5	CASSEGQFAGQPQHF
TRBV4-2	NA	TRBJ1-5	CASSQHGTGNSNQPQHF
TRBV3-1/TRBV3-2	NA	TRBJ2-7	CASSRGLLSSYEQYF
TRBV6-2/TRBV6-3	NA	TRBJ2-7	CASSYFPRTSGSADEQYF
TRBV29-1	NA	TRBJ2-1	CSVYGGRSSYNEQFF
TRBV3-1/TRBV3-2	NA	TRBJ1-4	CASSLRGVSVEKLFF
TRBV12-3/TRBV12-4	NA	TRBJ1-2	CASSSLGYYGYTF
TRBV28	NA	TRBJ1-3	CASSLRQVVTIYF
TRBV10-3	NA	TRBJ2-3	CAISESIAGETDTQYF
TRBV4-3	NA	TRBJ2-7	CASSQDGTSGGSAYEQYF
TRBV7-3	NA	TRBJ2-2	CASSLDSGTGTGELFF
TRBV15	NA	TRBJ2-5	CATSYDPGETQYF
TRBV9	NA	TRBJ2-7	CASSSPLGAEQYF
TRBV15	NA	TRBJ1-1	CATSRARQGWNTEAFF
TRBV14	few	TRBJ1-2	CASSQFTGGHYTF
TRBV7-2	few	TRBJ1-4	CASSLVLPGEKLFF
TRBV5-1	NA	TRBJ2-2	CASTLNTGELFF
TRBV6-5	NA	TRBJ1-1	CASRQGSFNTEAFF
TRBV19	NA	TRBJ1-1	CASGGQGVLRNTEAFF
TRBV2	NA	TRBJ2-7	CASREPPRYEQYF
TRBV30	once	TRBJ1-5	CAWRVRLREQPQHF
TRBV27	NA	TRBJ1-4	CASSLRGARNEKLFF
TRBV28	NA	TRBJ1-5	CASSLRTGSNQPQHF
TRBV5-6	NA	TRBJ1-4	CASSSPGQGKLFF
TRBV3-1/TRBV3-2	NA	TRBJ2-5	CASSPPRGTGETQYF
TRBV6-5	NA	TRBJ1-4	CASSYSRPSGEKLFF
TRBV5-6	NA	TRBJ1-5	CASSTRGATNQPQHF
TRBV18	NA	TRBJ1-2	CASSPPPAPRGYTF
TRBV7-2	once	TRBJ2-7	CASSLVPGYEQYF
TRBV6-4	NA	TRBJ2-1	CASRSGTGSYNEQFF
TRBV18	few	TRBJ1-1	CASSPTRGDTEAFF
TRBV6-5	NA	TRBJ2-2	CASSQLAGAAGELFF
TRBV9	NA	TRBJ2-5	CASTVGLRSMETQYF
TRBV6-1	NA	TRBJ1-6	CASSERENRGRKSPLHF
TRBV5-8	NA	TRBJ2-7	CASTKFGTGVAYEQYF
TRBV11-3	NA	TRBJ2-1	CASRPPGIRDNEQFF
TRBV7-9	once	TRBJ2-1	CASSVGSREQFF
TRBV11-2	NA	TRBJ2-5	CASSFLSQGARETQYF
TRBV7-2	NA	TRBJ2-3	CASSPSRSSGGREDTQYF
TRBV12-3/TRBV12-4	NA	TRBJ1-1	CASNGQMNTEAFF
TRBV7-9	NA	TRBJ1-3	CASSLNTGLENTIYF